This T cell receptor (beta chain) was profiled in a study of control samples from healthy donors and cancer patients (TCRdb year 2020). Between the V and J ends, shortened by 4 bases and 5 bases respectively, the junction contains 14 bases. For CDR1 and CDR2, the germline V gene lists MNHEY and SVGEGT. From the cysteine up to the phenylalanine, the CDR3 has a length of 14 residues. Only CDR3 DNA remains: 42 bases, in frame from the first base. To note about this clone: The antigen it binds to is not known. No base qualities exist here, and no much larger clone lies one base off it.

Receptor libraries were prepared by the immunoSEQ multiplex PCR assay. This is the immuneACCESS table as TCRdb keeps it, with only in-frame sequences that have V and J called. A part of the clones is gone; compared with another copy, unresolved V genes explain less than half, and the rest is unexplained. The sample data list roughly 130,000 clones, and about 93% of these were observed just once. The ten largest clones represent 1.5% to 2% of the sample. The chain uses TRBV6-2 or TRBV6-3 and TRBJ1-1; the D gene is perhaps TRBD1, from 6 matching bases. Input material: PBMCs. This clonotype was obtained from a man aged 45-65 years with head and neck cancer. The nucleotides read TGTGCCAGCAGTTGGGGGGGCCAGGGGACTGAAGCTTTCTTT. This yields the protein CASSWGGQGTEAFF.